This T cell receptor (beta chain) emerged from a study of cytomegalovirus exposure and HLA in healthy donors. Study-wide context: The approximately 670 first-cohort repertoires and the approximately 130 validation repertoires shared the same platform, a later analysis reported. Whole-study results and caveats: Specificity for CMV antigens was confirmed in vitro for a few of the CMV-associated chains. The study found most TCR sequences rare, yet found some public TCRs in many donors.

Details on this clone: Its antigen remains unknown.

Separation from the roughly 670-subject first cohort characterized the roughly 120-subject validation cohort, to which the donors belonged. Data came from immunoSEQ multiplex PCR; TCRdb stores just in-frame clones and leaves some out. The sample includes approximately 180,000 clones, 86% of them seen just once. This TCR derives from a man aged 18 to 29 in good health and CMV-seropositive. The sample comprised PBMCs.

The CDR3 DNA reads as TGTGCCAGCTCACCACCGAGCACCGGGGAGCTGTTTTTT. The encoded protein is CASSPPSTGELFF. The chain joins TRBV18 to TRBJ2-2; D ambiguous. This CDR3 contains 13 residues. The germline gives CDR1 KGHSH, CDR2 LQKENI. Trimming stripped 0 bases from V and 4 bases from J, with 3 bases between.